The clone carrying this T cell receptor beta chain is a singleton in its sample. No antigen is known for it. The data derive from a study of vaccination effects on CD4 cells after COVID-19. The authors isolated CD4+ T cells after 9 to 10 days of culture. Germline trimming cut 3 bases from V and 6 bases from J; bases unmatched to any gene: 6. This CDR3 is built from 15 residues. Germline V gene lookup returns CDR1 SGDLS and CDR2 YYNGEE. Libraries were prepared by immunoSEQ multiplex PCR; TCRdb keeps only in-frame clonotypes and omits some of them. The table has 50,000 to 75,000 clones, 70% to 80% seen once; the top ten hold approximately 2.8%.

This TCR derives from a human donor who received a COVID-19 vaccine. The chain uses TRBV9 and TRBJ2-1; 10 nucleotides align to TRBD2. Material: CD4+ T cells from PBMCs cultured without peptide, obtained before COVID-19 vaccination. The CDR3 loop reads CASSEERGGFNEQFF. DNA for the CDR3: TGTGCCAGCAGCGAAGAGCGGGGGGGCTTCAATGAGCAGTTCTTC.